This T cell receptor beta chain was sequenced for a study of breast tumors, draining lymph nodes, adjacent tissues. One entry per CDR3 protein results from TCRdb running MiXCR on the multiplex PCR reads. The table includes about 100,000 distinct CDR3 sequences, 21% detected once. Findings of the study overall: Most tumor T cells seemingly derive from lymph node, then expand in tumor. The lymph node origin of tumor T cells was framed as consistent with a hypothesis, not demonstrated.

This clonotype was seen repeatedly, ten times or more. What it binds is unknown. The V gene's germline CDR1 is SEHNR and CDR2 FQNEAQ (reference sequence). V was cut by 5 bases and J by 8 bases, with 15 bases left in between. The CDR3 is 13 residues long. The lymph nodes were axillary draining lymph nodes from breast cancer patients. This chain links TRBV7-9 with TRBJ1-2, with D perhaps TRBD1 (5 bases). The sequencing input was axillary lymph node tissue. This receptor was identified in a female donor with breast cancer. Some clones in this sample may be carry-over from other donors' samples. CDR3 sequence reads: CASSETGGGGYTF. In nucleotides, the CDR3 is TGTGCCAGCAGCGAGACCGGTGGGGGGGGCTACACCTTC.